This T cell receptor (beta chain) was sequenced during a study of blood T cell repertoires in COVID-19. Study context: COVID-19 samples, acute and convalescent, were from the United States, Italy and Spain.

CDR1 and CDR2 (germline): MNHEY, SVGAGI. The CDR3 totals 14 residues. Trimming took 2 bases from V and 3 from J, leaving 11 bases between them. Recovered status in Cohort 3 required two negative PCRs, clearance, or symptom resolution. Some clones are missing from TCRdb's copy, which holds only in-frame ones; the method was immunoSEQ multiplex PCR. Seen here are around 330,000 clones, roughly nine tenths observed once, and the top ten hold about 2.4%. This TCR was recovered from a man in his sixties who had recovered from COVID-19. The sample taken for sequencing was PBMCs or T cells enriched from blood (not recorded which). This chain links TRBV6-5 with TRBJ2-7; maybe TRBD1 (5 bases). CDR3 residues: CASSYTGSLYEQYF. CDR3 nucleotide sequence: TGTGCCAGCAGTTACACAGGTTCCCTCTACGAGCAGTACTTC.